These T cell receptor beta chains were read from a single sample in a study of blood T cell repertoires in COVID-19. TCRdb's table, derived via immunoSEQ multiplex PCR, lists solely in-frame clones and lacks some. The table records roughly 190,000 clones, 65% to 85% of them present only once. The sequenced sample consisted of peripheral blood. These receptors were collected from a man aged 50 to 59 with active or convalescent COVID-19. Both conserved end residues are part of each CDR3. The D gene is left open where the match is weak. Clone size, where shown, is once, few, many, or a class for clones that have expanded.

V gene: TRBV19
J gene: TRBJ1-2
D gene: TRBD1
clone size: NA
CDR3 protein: CASSILPSTGALGYGYTF
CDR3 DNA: TGTGCCAGTAGTATTTTGCCTTCAACAGGGGCGCTAGGTTATGGCTACACCTTC

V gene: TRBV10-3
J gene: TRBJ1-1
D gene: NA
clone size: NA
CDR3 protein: CAISENRDTEAFF
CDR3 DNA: TGTGCCATCAGTGAGAACAGGGACACTGAAGCTTTCTTT

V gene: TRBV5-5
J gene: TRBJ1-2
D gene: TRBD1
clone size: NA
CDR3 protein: CASRQTTGGFDGYTF
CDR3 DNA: TGTGCCAGCAGACAGACGACAGGGGGCTTTGATGGCTACACCTTC

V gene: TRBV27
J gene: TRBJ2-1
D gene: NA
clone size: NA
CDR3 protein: CASGTYNEQFF
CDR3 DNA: TGTGCCAGCGGGACTTACAATGAGCAGTTCTTC

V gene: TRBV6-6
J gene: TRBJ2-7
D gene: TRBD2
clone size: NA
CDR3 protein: CASSAGTISSYEQYF
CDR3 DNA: TGTGCCAGCAGCGCCGGGACTATATCCTCCTACGAGCAGTACTTC

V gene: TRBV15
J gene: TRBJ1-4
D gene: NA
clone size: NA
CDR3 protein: CATSRAQGRANEKLFF
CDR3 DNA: TGTGCCACCAGCAGAGCGCAGGGGAGAGCTAATGAAAAACTGTTTTTT

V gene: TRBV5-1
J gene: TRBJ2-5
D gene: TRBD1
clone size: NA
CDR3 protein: CASYTTPGQQETQYF
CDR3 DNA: TGCGCCAGCTACACCACCCCGGGACAGCAAGAGACCCAGTACTTC

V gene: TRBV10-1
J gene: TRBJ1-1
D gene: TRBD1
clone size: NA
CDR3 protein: CASSDTGALTEAFF
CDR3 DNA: TGCGCCAGCAGTGACACAGGGGCTCTCACTGAAGCTTTCTTT

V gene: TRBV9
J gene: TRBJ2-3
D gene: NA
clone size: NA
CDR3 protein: CASSFTGFEPTDTQYF
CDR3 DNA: TGTGCCAGCAGCTTTACAGGGTTCGAGCCCACAGATACGCAGTATTTT

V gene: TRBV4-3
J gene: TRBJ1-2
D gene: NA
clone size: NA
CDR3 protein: CASSQDRQGSNYGYTF
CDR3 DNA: TGCGCCAGCAGCCAAGACCGGCAGGGCTCTAACTATGGCTACACCTTC

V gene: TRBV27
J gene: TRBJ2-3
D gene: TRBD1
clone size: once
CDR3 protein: CASSSRGQTDTQYF
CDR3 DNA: TGTGCCAGCAGTTCCCGGGGACAGACAGATACGCAGTATTTT

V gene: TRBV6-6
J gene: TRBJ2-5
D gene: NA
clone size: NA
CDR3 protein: CASRVQEQETQYF
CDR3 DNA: TGTGCCAGCAGGGTCCAGGAACAAGAGACCCAGTACTTC

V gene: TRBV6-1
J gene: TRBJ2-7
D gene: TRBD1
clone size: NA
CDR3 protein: CASSEGDSSYEQYF
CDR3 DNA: TGTGCCAGCAGTGAAGGGGACAGCTCCTACGAGCAGTACTTC

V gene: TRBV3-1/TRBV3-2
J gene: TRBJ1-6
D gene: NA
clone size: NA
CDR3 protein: CASSTRQHYNSPLHF
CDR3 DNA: TGTGCCAGCAGCACCCGACAACACTATAATTCACCCCTCCACTTT

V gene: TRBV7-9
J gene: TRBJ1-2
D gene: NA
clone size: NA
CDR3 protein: CASSLVGVSIYGYTF
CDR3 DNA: TGTGCCAGCAGCTTAGTAGGGGTGTCCATCTATGGCTACACCTTC

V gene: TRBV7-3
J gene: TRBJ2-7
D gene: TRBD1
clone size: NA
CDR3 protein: CASSKDRGRQYF
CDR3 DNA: TGTGCCAGCAGCAAGGACAGGGGGCGGCAGTACTTC

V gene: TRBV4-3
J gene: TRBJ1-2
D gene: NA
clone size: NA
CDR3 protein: CASSGGPADFYGYTF
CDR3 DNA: TGCGCCAGCAGCGGGGGCCCGGCCGATTTTTATGGCTACACCTTC

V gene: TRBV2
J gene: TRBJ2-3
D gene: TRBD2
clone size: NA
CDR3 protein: CASSEGLAGAYTDTQYF
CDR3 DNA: TGTGCCAGCAGTGAAGGCCTAGCGGGAGCCTACACAGATACGCAGTATTTT

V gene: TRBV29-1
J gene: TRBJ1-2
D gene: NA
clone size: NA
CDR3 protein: CSALMEGTYGYTF
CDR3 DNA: TGCAGCGCGTTGATGGAGGGGACCTATGGCTACACCTTC

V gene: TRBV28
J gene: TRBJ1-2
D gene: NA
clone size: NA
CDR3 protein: CASTPGFNYGYTF
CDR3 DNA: TGTGCCAGCACCCCTGGCTTTAACTATGGCTACACCTTC

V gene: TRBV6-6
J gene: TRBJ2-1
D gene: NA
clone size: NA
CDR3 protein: CASSYLGGNEQFF
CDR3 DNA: TGTGCCAGCAGTTATTTGGGAGGCAATGAGCAGTTCTTC

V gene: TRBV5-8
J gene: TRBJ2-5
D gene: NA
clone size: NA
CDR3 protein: CASSPDLEETQYF
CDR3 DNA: TGTGCCAGCAGCCCCGACTTGGAAGAGACCCAGTACTTC

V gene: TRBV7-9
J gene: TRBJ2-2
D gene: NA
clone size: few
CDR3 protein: CASSLNSNTGELFF
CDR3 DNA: TGTGCCAGCAGCTTAAACTCGAACACCGGGGAGCTGTTTTTT

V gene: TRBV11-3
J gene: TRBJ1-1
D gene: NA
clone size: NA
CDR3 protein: CASSFTPMTEAFF
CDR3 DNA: TGTGCCAGCAGCTTTACTCCGATGACTGAAGCTTTCTTT

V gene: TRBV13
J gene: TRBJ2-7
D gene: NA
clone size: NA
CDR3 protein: CASSSTGYEQYF
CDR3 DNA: TGTGCCAGCAGCTCTACAGGCTACGAGCAGTACTTC

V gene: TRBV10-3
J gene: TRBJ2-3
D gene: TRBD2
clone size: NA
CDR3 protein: CAISQTSGNPHDTQYF
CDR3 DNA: TGTGCCATCAGCCAGACTAGCGGGAATCCCCACGATACGCAGTATTTT

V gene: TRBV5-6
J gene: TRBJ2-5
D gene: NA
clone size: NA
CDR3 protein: CASSPEQGSYQETQYF
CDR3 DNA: TGTGCCAGCAGCCCAGAACAGGGATCGTACCAAGAGACCCAGTACTTC

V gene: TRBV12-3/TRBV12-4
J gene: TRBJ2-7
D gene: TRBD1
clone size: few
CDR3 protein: CASRGGQGHEQYF
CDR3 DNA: TGTGCCAGCAGAGGAGGACAGGGACACGAGCAGTACTTC

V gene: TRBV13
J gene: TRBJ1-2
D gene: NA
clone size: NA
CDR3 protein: CASSPRGGYGYTF
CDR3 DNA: TGTGCCAGCAGCCCCAGGGGTGGGTATGGCTACACCTTC

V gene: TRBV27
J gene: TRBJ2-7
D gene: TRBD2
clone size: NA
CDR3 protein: CASSPRGGADYEQYF
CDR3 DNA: TGTGCCAGCAGTCCCCGGGGGGGAGCCGACTACGAGCAGTACTTC

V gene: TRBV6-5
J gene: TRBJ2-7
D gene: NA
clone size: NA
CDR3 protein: CASRPRVEQYF
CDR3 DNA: TGTGCCAGCAGGCCCAGGGTCGAGCAGTACTTC

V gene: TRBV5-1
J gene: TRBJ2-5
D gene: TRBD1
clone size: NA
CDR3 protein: CASRAPDRGETQYF
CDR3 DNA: TGCGCCAGCAGGGCCCCGGACAGGGGTGAGACCCAGTACTTC

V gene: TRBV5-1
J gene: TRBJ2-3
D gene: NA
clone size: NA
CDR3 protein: CASSGSRDTQYF
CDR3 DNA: TGCGCCAGCAGCGGGAGCCGGGATACGCAGTATTTT

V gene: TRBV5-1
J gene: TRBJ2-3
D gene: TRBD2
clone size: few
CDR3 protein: CASSLNLAGGTTDTQYF
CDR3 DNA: TGCGCCAGCAGCTTGAATTTAGCGGGGGGTACCACAGATACGCAGTATTTT

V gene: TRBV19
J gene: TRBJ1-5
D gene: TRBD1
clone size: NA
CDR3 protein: CASSMPTGAGNQPQHF
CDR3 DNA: TGTGCCAGTAGTATGCCGACAGGGGCTGGCAATCAGCCCCAGCATTTT

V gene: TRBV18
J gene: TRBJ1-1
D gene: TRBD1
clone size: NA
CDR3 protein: CASSPTRQGGTEAFF
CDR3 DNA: TGTGCCAGCTCACCTACAAGACAGGGGGGGACTGAAGCTTTCTTT

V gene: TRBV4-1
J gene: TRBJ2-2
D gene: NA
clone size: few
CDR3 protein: CASSPRTLNTGELFF
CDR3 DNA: TGCGCCAGCAGCCCCCGGACTTTGAACACCGGGGAGCTGTTTTTT

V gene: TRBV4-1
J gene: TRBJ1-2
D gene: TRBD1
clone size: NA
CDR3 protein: CASRSGTASKHYGYTF
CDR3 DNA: TGCGCCAGCAGATCCGGGACAGCTTCAAAACACTATGGCTACACCTTC